These 14 T cell receptor beta chains originate from one sample sequenced in a study of control samples from healthy donors and cancer patients. TCRdb's table, derived via immunoSEQ multiplex PCR, lists solely in-frame clones and lacks some. Altogether 95,000 to 150,000 clones are present, approximately 93% being singletons, with the ten largest covering approximately 8%. The sequencing sample was made of blood. The receptor source for this set is a woman aged 18-29 years in good health.

CDR3 in amino acids: CASSGGGSSNTEAFF. CDR3 nucleotides: TGCGCCAGCAGTGGGGGGGGGAGCTCGAACACTGAAGCTTTCTTT. The rearrangement uses TRBV10-1 and TRBJ1-1, with D possibly being TRBD1 (5 bases). Looked up from germline, CDR1 is WNHNN and CDR2 is SYGVQD (reference sequence). Trimming shortened V by 4 bases and J by 1 base, and 13 bases separated the two germline ends. The CDR3 sequence is 15 residues long.

The chain couples TRBV5-1 to TRBJ2-1; 9 bases line up with TRBD2. The V and J ends lost 1 base and 0 bases, in that order; junction bases with no gene match: 11. CDR3 length: 19 amino acids. CDR1 and CDR2 (germline): SGHRS, YFSETQ. Here the CDR3 reads CASSLKIAGGPGSYNEQFF. DNA of the CDR3: TGCGCCAGCAGCTTGAAGATCGCGGGAGGGCCAGGCTCCTACAATGAGCAGTTCTTC.

The chain has TRBV21-1 and TRBJ1-5; the D call of TRBD1 is as the table states it, not checked on the DNA. TRBV21-1 is a pseudogene locus. CDR3 length: 12 residues. CDR3 nucleotide sequence: TGTGCCAGAGGACAGGGGGTTCAGCCCCAGCATTTT. Protein: CARGQGVQPQHF.

The V call is TRBV28, the J call TRBJ1-1; D gene unclear. This CDR3 has 19 residues. V dropped 7 bases and J dropped 2 bases, with 29 bases sitting between them. Germline lookup yields CDR1 MDHEN and CDR2 SYDVKM. The CDR3 loop reads CASIPPNLVNLVRNTEAFF. The CDR3 DNA is TGTGCCAGCATCCCCCCGAATCTGGTGAACTTGGTTAGAAACACTGAAGCTTTCTTT.

This clone was counted once. This chain uses TRBV7-9 with TRBJ2-7, with TRBD1 as a possible D gene (5 bases). The length of the CDR3 is 13 residues. Germline lookup yields CDR1 SEHNR and CDR2 FQNEAQ (reference sequence). Deletions cut 1 base from V and 3 bases from J, with 7 bases between. Here the CDR3 DNA reads TGTGCCAGCAGCTTAGGGACACTCTACGAGCAGTACTTC. This codes for CASSLGTLYEQYF. The full variable domain, with the rest looked up from reference TRBV7-9 and TRBJ2-7, is DTGVSQNPRHKITKRGQNVTFRCDPISEHNRLYWYRQTLGQGPEFLTYFQNEAQLEKSRLLSDRFSAERPKGSFSTLEIQRTEQGDSAMYLCASSLGTLYEQYFGPGTRLTVT.

The chain has TRBV28 and TRBJ2-3; 10 bases are shared with TRBD2. V trimming: 5 bases; J trimming: 5 bases; junction bases outside the gene matches: 7. Germline lookup yields CDR1 MDHEN and CDR2 SYDVKM. The CDR3 extends over 15 amino acids. The CDR3 region is CASSVSGGWKDTQYF. CDR3 sequence (DNA): TGTGCCAGCAGTGTTAGCGGGGGGTGGAAAGATACGCAGTATTTT.

The V and J genes are TRBV5-1 and TRBJ2-7; 10 bases agree with TRBD1. The germline CDR1 and CDR2 sequences are SGHRS and YFSETQ. Trimming took 4 bases from V and 4 from J; bases not matched to a gene: 8. This CDR3 has 15 amino acids. The CDR3 is CASSSPGQGKYEQYF. The CDR3 DNA follows: TGCGCCAGCAGCAGCCCGGGACAGGGGAAATACGAGCAGTACTTC.

This sequence joins TRBV27 and TRBJ2-7, with TRBD1 matching 7 bases. The CDR3 has 15 amino acids. J lost 1 base, V lost 7 bases, and 10 bases had no gene match. Germline CDR1 is MNHEY and CDR2 is SMNVEV (reference sequence). CDR3 loop: CASKTGTAGSYEQYF. The DNA for the CDR3 is TGTGCCAGCAAAACAGGGACAGCAGGGTCCTACGAGCAGTACTTC.

The chain recombines TRBV7-9 with TRBJ2-2, with D possibly matching TRBD1 (5 bases). The CDR3 runs 13 residues. V lost 5 bases and J lost 6, with 10 bases in between. CDR1 is SEHNR and CDR2 is FQNEAQ in the germline V gene (reference sequence). The CDR3 nucleotides read TGTGCCAGCAGCCCAACAGGACCCGGGGAGCTGTTTTTT. Protein: CASSPTGPGELFF.

CDR3 loop: CASSTTRGRAYTGELFF. The CDR3 DNA reads TGTGCCAGCAGCACCACCAGGGGCAGGGCGTACACCGGGGAGCTGTTTTTT. The chain is built from TRBV7-6 and TRBJ2-2; a possible D gene is TRBD1 (6 bases). Germline V gives CDR1 SGHVS, CDR2 FNYEAQ. The CDR3 runs to 17 residues. Trimming stripped 5 bases from V and 3 bases from J, with 19 bases between.

This rearrangement joins TRBV7-8 to TRBJ2-5, with 16 bases aligning to TRBD2. This CDR3 comprises 21 residues. J was trimmed by 5 bases and V by 0 bases; bases with no gene match: 15. CDR1 and CDR2 (germline): SGHVS, FQNEAQ. The CDR3, as DNA: TGTGCCAGCAGCTTAGCGCTTGTTGGGACTAGCGGGGGGGCCAGGGAGGAGACCCAGTACTTC. Encoded protein: CASSLALVGTSGGAREETQYF.

V gene TRBV4-3 combines with J gene TRBJ2-7; the D gene is possibly TRBD2 (6 bases). Between the trimmed V and J ends, which lost 0 bases and 1 base, there was a span of 7 bases. The CDR3 length is 14 residues. Per the germline V gene, CDR1 is LGHNA and CDR2 is YSLEER. The CDR3 protein is CASSQDAGSYEQYF. The CDR3, as DNA: TGCGCCAGCAGCCAAGATGCGGGGTCCTACGAGCAGTACTTC.

The genes are TRBV11-2 and TRBJ2-2; perhaps TRBD2 as D (5 bases). V dropped 1 base and J dropped 0 bases, with 9 bases sitting between them. The CDR3 loop spans 16 amino acids. Germline V gene data show CDR1 as SGHAT and CDR2 as FQNNGV. This chain's CDR3 is CASSLAGSSNTGELFF. The CDR3 nucleotides are TGTGCCAGCAGCTTAGCGGGGTCCTCGAACACCGGGGAGCTGTTTTTT.

The gene calls are TRBV18 and TRBJ1-2; perhaps TRBD1 as D (6 bases). Trimming shortened V by 4 bases and J by 2 bases, and 8 bases separated the two germline ends. This CDR3 has 13 amino acids. CDR1 is KGHSH, CDR2 LQKENI, per germline. This CDR3 reads CASSLDRNYGYTF. CDR3 DNA sequence: TGTGCCAGCTCACTGGACAGAAACTATGGCTACACCTTC.